This T cell receptor (beta chain) was identified during a study of cytomegalovirus exposure and HLA in healthy donors. Researchers ran the PCR with 60 Vbeta and 13 Jbeta primers. The repertoire was sequenced with immunoSEQ multiplex PCR; TCRdb's copy has only in-frame clones and lacks some. The sample carries approximately 150,000 clones, roughly four fifths recorded once. V gave up 10 bases and J gave up 5 bases; unmatched junction bases: 3. The CDR3 covers 13 residues. The V gene's germline CDR1 is ENHRY and CDR2 SYGVKD. The source material was PBMCs. This sequence originates from a woman aged 40 to 50 in good health and CMV-seronegative. The chain combines TRBV10-3 with TRBJ2-1, with 12 nucleotides matching TRBD2. CDR3 protein: CASRLAGDNEQFF. Here the CDR3 DNA reads TGTGCCAGCCGACTAGCGGGAGACAATGAGCAGTTCTTC.